Following are 12 T cell receptor beta chains from one sample sequenced in a study of blood T cell repertoires in COVID-19. Profiled with immunoSEQ multiplex PCR; TCRdb holds only in-frame clones, not every one. The sample lists 80,000 or so clones, roughly four fifths occurring once. The material sequenced was peripheral blood. The origin of the receptors is a human donor in a cohort sampled during active COVID-19.

The chain couples TRBV6-6 to TRBJ2-7; perhaps TRBD1 as D (6 bases). Trimming stripped 10 bases from V and 4 bases from J, with 14 bases between. Looked up from germline, CDR1 is MNHNY and CDR2 is SVGAGI (reference sequence). The CDR3 runs to 12 residues. The CDR3 DNA is TGTGCCACCACAGGGACGGGTTACGAGCAGTACTTC. Protein product: CATTGTGYEQYF.

This clone has only one observation. The gene calls are TRBV5-6 and TRBJ2-1, with 11 bases that match TRBD2. Germline V gene data show CDR1 as SGHDT and CDR2 as YYEEEE. The CDR3 is 16 amino acids. V lost 0 bases and J lost 4; bases outside the gene matches: 3. Here the CDR3 DNA reads TGTGCCAGCAGCTTGGCCGGGACTAGCGGTTACAATGAGCAGTTCTTC. Amino acids: CASSLAGTSGYNEQFF. Filled out from reference TRBV5-6 and TRBJ2-1, the complete variable domain reads DAGVTQSPTHLIKTRGQQVTLRCSPKSGHDTVSWYQQALGQGPQFIFQYYEEEERQRGNFPDRFSGHQFPNYSSELNVNALLLGDSALYLCASSLAGTSGYNEQFFGPGTRLTVL.

This chain connects TRBV7-8 to TRBJ2-5, with a possible D match to TRBD2 (6 bases). The CDR3 is 12 amino acids. Trimming left V 6 bases short and J 7 bases short, with 12 bases between. Germline CDR1 reads SGHVS; CDR2 reads FQNEAQ. As DNA, the CDR3 is TGTGCCAGCAGTCCCCCGGAGGGGACCCAGTACTTC. As protein: CASSPPEGTQYF.

The chain joins TRBV30 to TRBJ1-1; TRBD1 agrees at 7 bases. V gave up 0 bases and J gave up 10 bases; unmatched junction bases: 8. CDR3 length: 13 amino acids. Looked up from germline, CDR1 is GTSNPN and CDR2 is SVGIG (reference sequence). The CDR3: CAWSVQPGGLAFF. The CDR3 DNA sequence: TGTGCCTGGAGTGTACAGCCAGGGGGATTAGCTTTCTTT.

V is TRBV18 and J is TRBJ1-1; D call uncertain. Germline values: CDR1 KGHSH, CDR2 LQKENI. The CDR3 spans 13 residues. The V gene lost 6 bases and the J gene lost 3 bases, with 11 bases spanning the gap. CDR3 DNA sequence: TGTGCCAGCTCCCCTAAGGCGGACACTGAAGCTTTCTTT. Amino acid sequence: CASSPKADTEAFF. Full variable domain (outside the CDR3, taken from reference TRBV18 and TRBJ1-1): NAGVMQNPRHLVRRRGQEARLRCSPMKGHSHVYWYRQLPEEGLKFMVYLQKENIIDESGMPKERFSAEFPKEGPSILRIQQVVRGDSAAYFCASSPKADTEAFFGQGTRLTVV.

The chain has TRBV7-9 and TRBJ2-5, with 7 nucleotides matching TRBD1. V was pared by 0 bases and J by 2 bases, with 0 bases of the junction left unmatched. This CDR3 has 14 amino acids. Germline loops: CDR1 SEHNR, CDR2 FQNEAQ (reference sequence). As DNA, the CDR3 is TGTGCCAGCAGCTTAGCCAGGGGGCAAGAGACCCAGTACTTC. Residues: CASSLARGQETQYF.

J is TRBJ2-4 and V is TRBV11-2; 9 nucleotides agree with TRBD1. The V gene end was trimmed by 5 bases and the J gene end by 9 bases; junction bases not matched to a gene: 14. CDR1 and CDR2 from the germline V gene are SGHAT and FQNNGV. CDR3 length equals 16 residues. The CDR3 coding sequence is TGTGCCAGCAGCGTTCCCGGGACAGGGATAACGGGCATTCAGTACTTC. The encoded protein is CASSVPGTGITGIQYF.

This sequence joins TRBV6-4 and TRBJ2-3; perhaps TRBD2 as D (5 bases). Per germline, CDR1 MRHNA and CDR2 SNTAGT. V lost 4 bases, J lost 6 bases, and 11 bases lay in between. There are 13 residues in the CDR3. CDR3 sequence: CASSVGVGDTQYF. DNA for the CDR3: TGTGCCAGCAGTGTCGGGGTGGGGGATACGCAGTATTTT.

The chain is built from TRBV28 and TRBJ2-2; 10 nucleotides line up with TRBD1. V was clipped by 6 bases and J by 5 bases; unmatched bases: 6. Germline V gene sequence: CDR1 MDHEN, CDR2 SYDVKM. The CDR3 extends over 15 amino acids. The CDR3 DNA sequence: TGTGCCAGCAGCCAGACAGGGGGCAGGACCGGGGAGCTGTTTTTT. It is translated as CASSQTGGRTGELFF.

The J gene is TRBJ2-1, the V gene TRBV3-1 (or the pseudogene TRBV3-2); 12 bases are shared with TRBD2. There are 16 residues in the CDR3. CDR1 is LGHDT, CDR2 YNNKEL, per germline (reference sequence). V was clipped by 1 base and J by 2 bases; unmatched bases: 0. The CDR3 region has the DNA TGTGCCAGCAGCCAAGCTAGCGGGGGGGCCTACAATGAGCAGTTCTTC. It translates to CASSQASGGAYNEQFF.

The chain joins TRBV2 to TRBJ2-5; D is ambiguous. Germline V gene lookup returns CDR1 SNHLY and CDR2 FYNNEI. The CDR3 is 10 residues long. V lost 10 bases and J lost 4, with 7 bases in between. The DNA for the CDR3 is TGTGCCAATTCTATAGAGACCCAGTACTTC. Its protein product is CANSIETQYF.

This clone was seen a handful of times. The chain links TRBV24-1 to TRBJ2-7; TRBD1 agrees at 10 bases. The CDR3 covers 15 residues. V shed 4 bases and J 2 bases; nucleotides not matched to a gene: 4. CDR1 KGHDR and CDR2 SFDVKD come from the germline V gene. CDR3 DNA: TGTGCCACCAGTGACGGTGGACAGGGGGCCTACGAGCAGTACTTC. Residues: CATSDGGQGAYEQYF.